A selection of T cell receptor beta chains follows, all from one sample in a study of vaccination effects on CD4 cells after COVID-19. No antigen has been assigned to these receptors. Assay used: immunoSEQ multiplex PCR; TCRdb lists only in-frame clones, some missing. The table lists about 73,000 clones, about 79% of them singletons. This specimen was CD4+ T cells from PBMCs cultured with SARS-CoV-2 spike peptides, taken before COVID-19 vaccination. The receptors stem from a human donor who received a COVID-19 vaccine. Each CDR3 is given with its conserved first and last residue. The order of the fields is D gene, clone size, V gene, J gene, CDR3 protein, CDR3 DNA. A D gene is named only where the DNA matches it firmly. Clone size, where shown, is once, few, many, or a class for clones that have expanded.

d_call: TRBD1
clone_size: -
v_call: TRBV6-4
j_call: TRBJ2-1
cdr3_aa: CASRDLTGGGYNEQFF
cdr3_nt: TGTGCCAGCAGGGACCTCACAGGGGGAGGATACAATGAGCAGTTCTTC

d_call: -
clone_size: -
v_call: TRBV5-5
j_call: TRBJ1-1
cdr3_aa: CASSFVGVHNTEAFF
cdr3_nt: TGTGCCAGCAGCTTCGTGGGGGTACATAACACTGAAGCTTTCTTT

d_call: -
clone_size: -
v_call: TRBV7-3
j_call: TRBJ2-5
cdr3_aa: CASSRDAGETQYF
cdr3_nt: TGTGCCAGCAGCAGGGACGCCGGGGAGACCCAGTACTTC

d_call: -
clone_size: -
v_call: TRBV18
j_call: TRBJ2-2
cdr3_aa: CASSPLLEGTGELFF
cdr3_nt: TGTGCCAGCTCACCACTTCTAGAGGGAACCGGGGAGCTGTTTTTT

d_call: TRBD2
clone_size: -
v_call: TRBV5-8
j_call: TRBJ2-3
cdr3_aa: CASKPRTSGGPSTDTQYF
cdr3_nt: TGTGCCAGCAAACCACGGACTAGCGGGGGCCCGAGCACAGATACGCAGTATTTT

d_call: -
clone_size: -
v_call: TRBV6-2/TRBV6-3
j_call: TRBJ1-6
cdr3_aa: CASSLRDGINSPLHF
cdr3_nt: TGTGCCAGCAGTCTTCGGGACGGAATTAATTCACCCCTCCACTTT

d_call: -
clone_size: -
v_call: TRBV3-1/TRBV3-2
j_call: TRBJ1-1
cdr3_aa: CASTTRGGETVEAFF
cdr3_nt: TGTGCCAGCACCACAAGGGGAGGGGAAACAGTTGAAGCTTTCTTT

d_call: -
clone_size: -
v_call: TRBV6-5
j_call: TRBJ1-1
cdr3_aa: CASLNRPNTEAFF
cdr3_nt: TGTGCCAGCTTGAACAGACCGAACACTGAAGCTTTCTTT

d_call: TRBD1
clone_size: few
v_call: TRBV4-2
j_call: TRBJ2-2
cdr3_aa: CASSLRQGPNTGELFF
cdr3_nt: TGTGCCAGCAGCCTTCGACAGGGACCGAACACCGGGGAGCTGTTTTTT

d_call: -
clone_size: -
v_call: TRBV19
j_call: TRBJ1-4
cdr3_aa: CASSPGQYREKLFF
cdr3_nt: TGTGCCAGTAGTCCTGGACAGTATCGAGAAAAACTGTTTTTT

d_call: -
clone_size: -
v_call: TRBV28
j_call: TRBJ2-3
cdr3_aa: CASRGGALSTDTQYF
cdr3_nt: TGTGCCAGCAGGGGGGGGGCCCTAAGCACAGATACGCAGTATTTT

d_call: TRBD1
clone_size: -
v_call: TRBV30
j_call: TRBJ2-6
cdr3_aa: CAWYRDRGRRGANVLTF
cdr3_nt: TGTGCCTGGTACCGGGACAGGGGGCGCCGAGGGGCCAACGTCCTGACTTTC

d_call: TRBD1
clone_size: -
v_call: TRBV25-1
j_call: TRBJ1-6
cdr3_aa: CASKGQGNSPLHF
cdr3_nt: TGTGCCAGCAAGGGACAGGGAAATTCACCCCTCCACTTT

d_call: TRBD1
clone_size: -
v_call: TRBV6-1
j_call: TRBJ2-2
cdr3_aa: CASSAPARRGRGELFF
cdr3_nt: TGTGCCAGCAGTGCACCTGCCCGAAGGGGGCGAGGGGAGCTGTTTTTT

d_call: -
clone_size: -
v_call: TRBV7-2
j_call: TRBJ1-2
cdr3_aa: CASSLWSLARYGYTF
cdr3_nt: TGTGCCAGCAGCTTGTGGTCCCTCGCGAGGTATGGCTACACCTTC

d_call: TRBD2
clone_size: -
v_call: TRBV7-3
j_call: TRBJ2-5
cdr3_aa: CASSRTSGTGETQYF
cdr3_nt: TGTGCCAGCAGCCGGACTAGCGGGACTGGAGAGACCCAGTACTTC

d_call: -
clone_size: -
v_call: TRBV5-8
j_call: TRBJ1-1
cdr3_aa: CASSFRANTEAFF
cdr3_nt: TGTGCCAGCAGCTTTCGGGCCAACACTGAAGCTTTCTTT

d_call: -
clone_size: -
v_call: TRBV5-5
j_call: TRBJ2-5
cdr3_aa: CASSLVEGRETQYF
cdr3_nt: TGTGCCAGCAGCTTGGTTGAGGGCCGGGAGACCCAGTACTTC

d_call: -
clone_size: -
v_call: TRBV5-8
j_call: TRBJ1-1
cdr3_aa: CASPQPPGPPMIPMNTEAFF
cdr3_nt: TGTGCCAGCCCACAACCGCCGGGGCCACCTATGATACCTATGAACACTGAAGCTTTCTTT

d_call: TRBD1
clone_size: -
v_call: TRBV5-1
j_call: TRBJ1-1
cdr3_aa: CASSLQAQGQGDTEAFF
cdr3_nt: TGCGCCAGCAGCTTGCAAGCCCAGGGACAGGGAGACACTGAAGCTTTCTTT

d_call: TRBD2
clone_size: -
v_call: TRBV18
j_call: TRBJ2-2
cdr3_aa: CASSPGLAGSDTGELFF
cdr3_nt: TGTGCCAGCTCACCCGGACTAGCGGGGTCCGACACCGGGGAGCTGTTTTTT

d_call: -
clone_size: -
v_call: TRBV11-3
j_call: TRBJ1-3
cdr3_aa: CASSPYPPGLGSGNTIYF
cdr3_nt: TGTGCCAGCAGCCCTTACCCCCCGGGACTTGGGTCTGGAAACACCATATATTTT

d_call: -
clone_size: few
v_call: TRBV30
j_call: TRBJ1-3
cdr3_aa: CAWSQRTPGNTIYF
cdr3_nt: TGTGCCTGGAGCCAACGGACACCCGGAAACACCATATATTTT

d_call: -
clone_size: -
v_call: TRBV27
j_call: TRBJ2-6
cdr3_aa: CASGKTSSGANVLTF
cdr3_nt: TGTGCCAGCGGGAAGACTAGCTCTGGGGCCAACGTCCTGACTTTC

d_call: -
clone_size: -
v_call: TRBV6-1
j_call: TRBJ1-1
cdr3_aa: CASSERSGAGEAFF
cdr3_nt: TGTGCCAGCAGTGAACGGAGCGGGGCGGGTGAAGCTTTCTTT

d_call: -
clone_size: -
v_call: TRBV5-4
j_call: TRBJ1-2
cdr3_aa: CASSFEWDYGYTF
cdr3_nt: TGTGCCAGCAGCTTCGAGTGGGACTATGGCTACACCTTC

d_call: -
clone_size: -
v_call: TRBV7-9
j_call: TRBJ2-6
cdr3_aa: CASNEILSGANVLTF
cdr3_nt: TGTGCCAGCAATGAGATACTCTCTGGGGCCAACGTCCTGACTTTC

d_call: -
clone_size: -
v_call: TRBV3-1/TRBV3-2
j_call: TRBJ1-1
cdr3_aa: CASSQAGGDTEAFF
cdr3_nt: TGTGCCAGCAGCCAAGCCGGGGGGGACACTGAAGCTTTCTTT

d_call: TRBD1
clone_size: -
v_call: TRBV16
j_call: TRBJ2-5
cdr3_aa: CASSLNRGPETQYF
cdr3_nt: TGTGCCAGCAGCCTAAACAGGGGGCCGGAGACCCAGTACTTC

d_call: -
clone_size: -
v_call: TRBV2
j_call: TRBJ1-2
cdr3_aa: CASSEVRGYGYTF
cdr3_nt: TGTGCCAGCAGTGAAGTTAGGGGGTATGGCTACACCTTC

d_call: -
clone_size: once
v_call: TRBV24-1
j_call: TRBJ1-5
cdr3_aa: CATSVGGHQPQHF
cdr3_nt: TGTGCCACCAGTGTGGGCGGTCATCAGCCCCAGCATTTT

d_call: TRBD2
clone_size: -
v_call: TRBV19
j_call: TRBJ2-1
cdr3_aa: CASNIPGLHYNEQFF
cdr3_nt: TGTGCCAGTAATATACCGGGACTACACTACAATGAGCAGTTCTTC

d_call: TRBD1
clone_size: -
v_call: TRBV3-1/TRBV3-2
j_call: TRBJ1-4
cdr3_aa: CASSRRTGDNEKLFF
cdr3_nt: TGTGCCAGCAGCCGCCGGACAGGGGATAATGAAAAACTGTTTTTT

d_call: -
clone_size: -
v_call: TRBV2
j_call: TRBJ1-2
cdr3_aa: CASSRQSNYGYTF
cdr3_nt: TGTGCCAGCAGCCGACAGTCTAACTATGGCTACACCTTC

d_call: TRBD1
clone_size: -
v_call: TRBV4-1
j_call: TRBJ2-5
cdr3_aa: CASSQLGQGGETQYF
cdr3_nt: TGCGCCAGCAGCCAGCTTGGACAGGGAGGAGAGACCCAGTACTTC

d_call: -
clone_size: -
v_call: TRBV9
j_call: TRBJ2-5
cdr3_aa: CASSVGQVQETQYF
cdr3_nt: TGTGCCAGCAGCGTAGGGCAGGTTCAAGAGACCCAGTACTTC

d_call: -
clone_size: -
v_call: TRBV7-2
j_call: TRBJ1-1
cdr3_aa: CASSPQVLENTEAFF
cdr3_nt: TGTGCCAGCAGCCCACAGGTTCTGGAGAACACTGAAGCTTTCTTT

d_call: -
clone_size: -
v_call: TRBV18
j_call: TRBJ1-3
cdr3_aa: CASSLPGTASGNTIYF
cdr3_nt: TGTGCCAGCTCACTACCCGGAACGGCATCCGGAAACACCATATATTTT

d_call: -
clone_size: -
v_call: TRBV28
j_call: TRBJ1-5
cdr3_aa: CASSYNSNQPQHF
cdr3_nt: TGTGCCAGCAGTTACAACAGCAATCAGCCCCAGCATTTT

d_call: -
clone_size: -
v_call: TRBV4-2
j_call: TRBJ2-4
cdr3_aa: CASSQAGVAKNIQYF
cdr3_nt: TGTGCCAGCAGCCAAGCGGGGGTAGCCAAAAACATTCAGTACTTC

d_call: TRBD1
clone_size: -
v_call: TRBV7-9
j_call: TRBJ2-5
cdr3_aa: CASSPPGNRGKETQYF
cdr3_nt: TGTGCCAGCAGCCCCCCTGGGAACAGGGGAAAAGAGACCCAGTACTTC

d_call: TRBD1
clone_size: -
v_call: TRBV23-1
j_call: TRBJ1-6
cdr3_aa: CASSPIDHHRGMRSYNSPLHF
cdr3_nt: TGCGCCAGCAGTCCTATCGATCATCACAGGGGAATGAGGTCCTATAATTCACCCCTCCACTTT

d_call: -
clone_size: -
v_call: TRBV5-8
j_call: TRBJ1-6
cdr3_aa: CASSYDLNSPLHF
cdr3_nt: TGTGCCAGCAGCTATGACCTAAATTCACCCCTCCACTTT